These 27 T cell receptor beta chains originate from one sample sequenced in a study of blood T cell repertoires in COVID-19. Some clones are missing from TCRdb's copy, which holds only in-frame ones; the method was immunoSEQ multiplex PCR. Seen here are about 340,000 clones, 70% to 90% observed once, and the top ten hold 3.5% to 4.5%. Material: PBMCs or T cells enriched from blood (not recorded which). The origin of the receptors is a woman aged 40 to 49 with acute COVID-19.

CDR3 nucleotides: TGTGCCAGCAGTTTCCTGGGCACAGGTGGAAATCAGCCCCAGCATTTT. This sequence encodes CASSFLGTGGNQPQHF. The chain joins TRBV28 to TRBJ1-5, with D possibly matching TRBD1 (5 bases). Trimming pared 3 bases from V and 4 bases from J, leaving 16 bases between. Per the germline V gene, CDR1 is MDHEN and CDR2 is SYDVKM. This CDR3 spans 16 amino acids.

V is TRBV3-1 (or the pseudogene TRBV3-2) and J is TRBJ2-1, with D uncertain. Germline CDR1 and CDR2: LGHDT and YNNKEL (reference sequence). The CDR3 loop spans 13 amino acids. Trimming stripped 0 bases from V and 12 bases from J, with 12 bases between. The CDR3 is CASSQDRSTGQFF. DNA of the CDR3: TGTGCCAGCAGCCAAGATCGGTCCACTGGGCAGTTCTTC.

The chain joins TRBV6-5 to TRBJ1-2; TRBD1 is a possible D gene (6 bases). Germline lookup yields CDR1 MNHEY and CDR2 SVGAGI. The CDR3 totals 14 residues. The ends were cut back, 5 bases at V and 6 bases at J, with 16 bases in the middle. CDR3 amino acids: CASSTRQVLDGYTF. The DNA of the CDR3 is TGTGCCAGCAGTACTAGACAGGTTTTGGATGGCTACACCTTC.

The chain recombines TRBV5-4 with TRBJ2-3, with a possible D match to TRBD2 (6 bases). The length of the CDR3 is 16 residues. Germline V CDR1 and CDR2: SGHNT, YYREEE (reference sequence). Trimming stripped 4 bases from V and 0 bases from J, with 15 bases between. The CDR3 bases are TGTGCCAGCAGCATTTCCCTAGCGCTGAGCACAGATACGCAGTATTTT. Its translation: CASSISLALSTDTQYF.

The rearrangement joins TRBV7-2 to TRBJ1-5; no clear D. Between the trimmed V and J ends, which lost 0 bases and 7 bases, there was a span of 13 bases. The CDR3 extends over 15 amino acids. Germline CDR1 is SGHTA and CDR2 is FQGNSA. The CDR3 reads CASSLATGNGQPQHF. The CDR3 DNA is TGTGCCAGCAGCTTAGCGACCGGGAATGGACAGCCCCAGCATTTT.

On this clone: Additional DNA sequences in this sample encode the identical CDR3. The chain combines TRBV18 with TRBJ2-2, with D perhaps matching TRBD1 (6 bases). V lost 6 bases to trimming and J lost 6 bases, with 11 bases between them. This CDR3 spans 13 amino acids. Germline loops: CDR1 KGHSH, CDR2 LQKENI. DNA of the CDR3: TGTGCCAGCTCGCCTCAGGGGTCCGGGGAGCTGTTTTTT. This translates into CASSPQGSGELFF.

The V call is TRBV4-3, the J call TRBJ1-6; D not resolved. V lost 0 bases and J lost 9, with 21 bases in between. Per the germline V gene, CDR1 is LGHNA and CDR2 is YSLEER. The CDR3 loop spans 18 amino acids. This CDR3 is CASSQDVSPRAAGSPLHF. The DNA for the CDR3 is TGCGCCAGCAGCCAAGATGTTTCCCCGCGGGCCGCGGGTTCACCCCTCCACTTT.

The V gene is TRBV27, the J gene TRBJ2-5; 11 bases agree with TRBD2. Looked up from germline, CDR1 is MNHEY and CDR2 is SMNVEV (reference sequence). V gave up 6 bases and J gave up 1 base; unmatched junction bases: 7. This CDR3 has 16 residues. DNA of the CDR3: TGTGCCAGCAGAAGGGGGCTAGCGGGGGGCCAAGAGACCCAGTACTTC. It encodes CASRRGLAGGQETQYF.

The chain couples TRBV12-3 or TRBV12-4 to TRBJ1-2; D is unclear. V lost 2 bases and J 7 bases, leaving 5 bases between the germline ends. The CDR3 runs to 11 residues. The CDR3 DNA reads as TGTGCCAGCAGTTTAAGGAGTGGCTACACCTTC. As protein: CASSLRSGYTF.

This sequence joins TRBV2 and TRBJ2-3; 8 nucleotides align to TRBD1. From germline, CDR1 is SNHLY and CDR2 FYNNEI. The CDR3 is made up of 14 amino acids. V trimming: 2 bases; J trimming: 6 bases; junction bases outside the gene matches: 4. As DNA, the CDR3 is TGTGCCAGCAGTGAACGGACAGGGATTGATACGCAGTATTTT. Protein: CASSERTGIDTQYF.

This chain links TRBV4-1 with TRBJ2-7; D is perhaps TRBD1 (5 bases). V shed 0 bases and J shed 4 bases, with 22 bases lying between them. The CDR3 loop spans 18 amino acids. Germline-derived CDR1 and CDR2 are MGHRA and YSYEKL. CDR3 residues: CASSQDRPGSRLPYEQYF. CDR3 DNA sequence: TGCGCCAGCAGCCAAGACAGGCCAGGGTCCCGGCTTCCGTACGAGCAGTACTTC.

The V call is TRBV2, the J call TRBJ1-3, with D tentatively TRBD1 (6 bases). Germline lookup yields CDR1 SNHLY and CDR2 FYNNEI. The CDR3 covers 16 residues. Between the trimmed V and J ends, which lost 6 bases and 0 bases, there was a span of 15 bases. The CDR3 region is CASSAYRDYSGNTIYF. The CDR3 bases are TGTGCCAGCAGCGCTTACAGGGATTACTCTGGAAACACCATATATTTT.

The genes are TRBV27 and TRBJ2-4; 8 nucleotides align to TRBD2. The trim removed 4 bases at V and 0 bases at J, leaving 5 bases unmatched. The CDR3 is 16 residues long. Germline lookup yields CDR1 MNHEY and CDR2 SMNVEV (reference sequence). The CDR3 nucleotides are TGTGCCAGCAGTTCTACTAGCGGACTAGCCAAAAACATTCAGTACTTC. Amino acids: CASSSTSGLAKNIQYF.

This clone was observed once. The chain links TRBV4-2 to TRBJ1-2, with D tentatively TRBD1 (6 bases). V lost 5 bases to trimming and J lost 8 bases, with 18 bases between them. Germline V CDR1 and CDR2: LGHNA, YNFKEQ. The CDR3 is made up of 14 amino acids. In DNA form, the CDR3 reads TGTGCCAGCAGCTTGGAACAGGGATTGTACGGCTACACCTTC. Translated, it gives CASSLEQGLYGYTF.

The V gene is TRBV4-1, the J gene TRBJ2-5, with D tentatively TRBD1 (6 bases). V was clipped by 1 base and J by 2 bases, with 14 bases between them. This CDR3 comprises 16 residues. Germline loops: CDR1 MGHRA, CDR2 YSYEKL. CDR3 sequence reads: CASSQGARDNQETQYF. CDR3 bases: TGCGCCAGCAGCCAAGGAGCCCGGGACAATCAAGAGACCCAGTACTTC.

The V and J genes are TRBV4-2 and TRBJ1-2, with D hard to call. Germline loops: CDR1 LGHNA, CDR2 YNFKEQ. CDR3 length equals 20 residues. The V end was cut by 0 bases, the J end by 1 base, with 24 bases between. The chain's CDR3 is CASSQERGTPYMEINYGYTF. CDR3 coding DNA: TGTGCCAGCAGCCAAGAGCGAGGAACTCCCTACATGGAAATTAACTATGGCTACACCTTC.

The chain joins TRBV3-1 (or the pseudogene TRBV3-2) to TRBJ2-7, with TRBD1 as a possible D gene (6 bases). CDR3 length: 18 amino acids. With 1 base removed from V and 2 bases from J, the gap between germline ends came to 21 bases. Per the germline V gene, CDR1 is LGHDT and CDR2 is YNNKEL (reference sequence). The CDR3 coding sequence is TGTGCCAGCAGCCAAGGAGGGGGAACAGGAGGAGCACCCTACGAGCAGTACTTC. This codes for CASSQGGGTGGAPYEQYF.

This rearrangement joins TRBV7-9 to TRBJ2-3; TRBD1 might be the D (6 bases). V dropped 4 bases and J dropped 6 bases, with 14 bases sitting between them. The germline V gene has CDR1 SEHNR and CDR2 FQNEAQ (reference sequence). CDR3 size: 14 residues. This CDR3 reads CASSSRNREDTQYF. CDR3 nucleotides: TGTGCCAGCAGCTCAAGAAACAGGGAGGATACGCAGTATTTT.

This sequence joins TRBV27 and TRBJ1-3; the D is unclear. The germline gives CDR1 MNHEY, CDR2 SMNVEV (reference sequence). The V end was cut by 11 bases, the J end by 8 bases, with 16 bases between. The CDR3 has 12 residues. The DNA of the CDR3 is TGTGCCGCCAGCGCGATTGTGGACACCATATATTTT. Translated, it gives CAASAIVDTIYF.

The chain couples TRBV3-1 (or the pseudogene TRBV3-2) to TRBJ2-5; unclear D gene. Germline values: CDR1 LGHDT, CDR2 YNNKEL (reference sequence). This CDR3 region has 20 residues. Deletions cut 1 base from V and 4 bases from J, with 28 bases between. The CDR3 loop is CASSQVSLLRVVTELETQYF. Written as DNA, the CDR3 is TGTGCCAGCAGCCAAGTATCCCTGTTGCGTGTTGTAACTGAACTAGAGACCCAGTACTTC.

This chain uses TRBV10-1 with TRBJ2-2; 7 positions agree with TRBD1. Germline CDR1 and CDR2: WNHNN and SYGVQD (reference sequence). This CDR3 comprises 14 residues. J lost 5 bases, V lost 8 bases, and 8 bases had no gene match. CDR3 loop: CASPTGKVTGELFF. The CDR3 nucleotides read TGCGCCAGCCCGACAGGGAAGGTGACCGGGGAGCTGTTTTTT.

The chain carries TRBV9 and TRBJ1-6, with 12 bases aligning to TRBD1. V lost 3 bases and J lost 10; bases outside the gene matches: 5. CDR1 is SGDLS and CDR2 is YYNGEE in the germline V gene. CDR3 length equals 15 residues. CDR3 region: CASSAGTGGYSPLHF. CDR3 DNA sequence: TGTGCCAGCAGCGCTGGGACAGGGGGCTACTCACCCCTCCACTTT.

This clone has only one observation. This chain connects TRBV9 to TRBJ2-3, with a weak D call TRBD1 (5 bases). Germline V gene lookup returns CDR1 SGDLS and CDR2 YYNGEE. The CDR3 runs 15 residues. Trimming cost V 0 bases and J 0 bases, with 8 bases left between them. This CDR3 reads CASSVVSGSTDTQYF. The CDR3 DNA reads TGTGCCAGCAGCGTAGTGTCAGGGAGCACAGATACGCAGTATTTT.

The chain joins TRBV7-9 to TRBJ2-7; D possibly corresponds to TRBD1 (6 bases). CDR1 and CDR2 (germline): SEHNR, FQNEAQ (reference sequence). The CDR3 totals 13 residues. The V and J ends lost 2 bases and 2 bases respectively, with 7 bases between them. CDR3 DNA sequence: TGTGCCAGCAGCTTATCAGGGGCCTACGAGCAGTACTTC. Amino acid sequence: CASSLSGAYEQYF.

CDR3: CASSLVGGDFKLFF. The CDR3 DNA is TGTGCCAGCAGCTTAGTAGGGGGGGACTTTAAACTGTTTTTT. This chain links TRBV11-2 with TRBJ1-4; D might be TRBD1 (6 bases). This CDR3 comprises 14 residues. Germline V lookup: CDR1 SGHAT, CDR2 FQNNGV. V was cut by 1 base and J by 11 bases, with 14 bases left in between.

CDR3 in amino acids: CASSLGSRGPGAFF. CDR3 in DNA: TGTGCCAGCAGCTTAGGTTCTAGGGGGCCTGGAGCTTTCTTT. The chain uses TRBV7-2 and TRBJ1-1, with TRBD1 identical over 7 bases. Trimming took 1 base from V and 10 from J; bases not matched to a gene: 9. CDR3 length: 14 residues. Germline values: CDR1 SGHTA, CDR2 FQGNSA.

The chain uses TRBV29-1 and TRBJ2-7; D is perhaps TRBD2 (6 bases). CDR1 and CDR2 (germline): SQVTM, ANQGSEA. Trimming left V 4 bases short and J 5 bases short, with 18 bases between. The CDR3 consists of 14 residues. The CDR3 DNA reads TGCAGCGTTGGGAGGGACGTGCAGTGGGACGAGCAGTACTTC. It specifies CSVGRDVQWDEQYF.